These 23 T cell receptor beta chains were all obtained from the same sample, sequenced in a study of blood T cell repertoires in COVID-19. The data were produced by immunoSEQ multiplex PCR, yet TCRdb's version contains in-frame clones alone and is incomplete. The sample consists of about 180,000 clones, approximately 80% of them appearing once. The specimen sequenced was peripheral blood. The receptors stem from a human donor in a cohort sampled during active COVID-19.

V and J are TRBV18 and TRBJ1-1, with D unclear. This CDR3 has 15 amino acids. The germline V gene has CDR1 KGHSH and CDR2 LQKENI. V lost 5 bases and J lost 0, with 13 bases in between. Here the CDR3 DNA reads TGTGCCAGCTCATCTCTCGGAGGCATGAACACTGAAGCTTTCTTT. This gives the protein CASSSLGGMNTEAFF. The full variable domain, its missing parts supplied by reference TRBV18 and TRBJ1-1, is NAGVMQNPRHLVRRRGQEARLRCSPMKGHSHVYWYRQLPEEGLKFMVYLQKENIIDESGMPKERFSAEFPKEGPSILRIQQVVRGDSAAYFCASSSLGGMNTEAFFGQGTRLTVV.

The V gene is TRBV18, the J gene TRBJ1-3; D uncertain. The CDR3 totals 15 residues. CDR1 and CDR2 from the germline V gene are KGHSH and LQKENI. V gave up 3 bases and J gave up 2 bases, with 11 bases separating them. CDR3 in DNA: TGTGCCAGCTCACCGAGTGGGAGCCCTGGAAACACCATATATTTT. This encodes CASSPSGSPGNTIYF.

The chain uses TRBV19 and TRBJ1-5; 7 nucleotides agree with TRBD1. The CDR3 spans 17 residues. The germline V gene has CDR1 LNHDA and CDR2 SQIVND (reference sequence). The V and J ends lost 1 base and 2 bases, in that order; junction bases with no gene match: 8. The CDR3 DNA is TGTGCCAGTAGTATAGGCAGGGACAGTAGTGGCAATCAGCCCCAGCATTTT. Encoded protein: CASSIGRDSSGNQPQHF.

The DNA of the CDR3 is TGCGCCAGCAGCCTTGGCCGGGAGAACTACTATGGCTACACCTTC. Translating gives CASSLGRENYYGYTF. V usage is TRBV4-1 and J usage is TRBJ1-2; D is ambiguous. The V gene's germline CDR1 is MGHRA and CDR2 YSYEKL. This CDR3 has 15 residues. Trimming shortened V by 4 bases and J by 3 bases, and 15 bases separated the two germline ends.

V gene TRBV7-9 combines with J gene TRBJ2-2, with no clear D. This CDR3 comprises 14 residues. V was clipped by 5 bases and J by 7 bases, with 14 bases between them. Germline loops: CDR1 SEHNR, CDR2 FQNEAQ (reference sequence). The DNA of the CDR3 is TGTGCCAGCAGCCCCCGCGCTTTTGACGGGGAGCTGTTTTTT. Amino acid sequence: CASSPRAFDGELFF.

This clone was seen many times. The CDR3 DNA is TGTGCCAGCAGCTTGGACAGGGGGGCTGGCTACACCTTC. This sequence encodes CASSLDRGAGYTF. This chain uses TRBV5-4 with TRBJ1-2; TRBD1 matches 8 bases. Germline V gene data show CDR1 as SGHNT and CDR2 as YYREEE (reference sequence). Trimming took 0 bases from V and 7 from J; bases not matched to a gene: 2. The CDR3 loop spans 13 amino acids.

This clone was seen just once. The chain combines TRBV5-1 with TRBJ1-1; 10 nucleotides match TRBD1. Germline lookup yields CDR1 SGHRS and CDR2 YFSETQ. Trimming took 2 bases from V and 3 from J; bases not matched to a gene: 7. CDR3 length equals 16 residues. CDR3: CASSLDRGHVDTEAFF. The DNA of the CDR3 is TGCGCCAGCAGCTTAGACAGGGGGCATGTGGACACTGAAGCTTTCTTT. The whole variable domain, filled in from reference TRBV5-1 and TRBJ1-1, reads KAGVTQTPRYLIKTRGQQVTLSCSPISGHRSVSWYQQTPGQGLQFLFEYFSETQRNKGNFPGRFSGRQFSNSRSEMNVSTLELGDSALYLCASSLDRGHVDTEAFFGQGTRLTVV.

This clone appeared a single time. The V and J genes are TRBV3-1 (or the pseudogene TRBV3-2) and TRBJ1-4, with D hard to call. Germline V gene sequence: CDR1 LGHDT, CDR2 YNNKEL (reference sequence). V was shortened by 0 bases and J by 0 bases, with 5 bases between the two germline ends. The CDR3 spans 15 residues. CDR3 protein: CASSQDSATNEKLFF. CDR3 nucleotide sequence: TGTGCCAGCAGCCAAGACTCTGCAACTAATGAAAAACTGTTTTTT.

V is TRBV3-1 (or the pseudogene TRBV3-2) and J is TRBJ1-6; D gene unclear. The CDR3 has 15 amino acids. The V end lost 0 bases, the J end lost 3 bases, and 6 bases lay between the germline ends. Germline V CDR1 and CDR2: LGHDT, YNNKEL (reference sequence). Written as DNA, the CDR3 is TGTGCCAGCAGCCAAGACAGCGTCTATAATTCACCCCTCCACTTT. Its translation: CASSQDSVYNSPLHF.

The genes are TRBV3-1 (or the pseudogene TRBV3-2) and TRBJ1-1; perhaps TRBD1 as D (5 bases). The germline V gene has CDR1 LGHDT and CDR2 YNNKEL (reference sequence). Trimming removed 5 bases at V and 1 base at J, with 14 bases between. CDR3 length equals 15 residues. As DNA, the CDR3 is TGTGCCAGCAGCTCAGTAGGGGTCGGGAACACTGAAGCTTTCTTT. It encodes CASSSVGVGNTEAFF.

The chain recombines TRBV18 with TRBJ1-1; 9 bases map to TRBD1. The CDR3 covers 16 residues. The germline CDR1 and CDR2 sequences are KGHSH and LQKENI. Trimming took 5 bases from V and 5 from J; bases not matched to a gene: 12. CDR3 coding DNA: TGTGCCAGCTCATCAGACAGGGGGGGATTGGGTACTGAAGCTTTCTTT. It specifies CASSSDRGGLGTEAFF.

The V gene is TRBV4-1, the J gene TRBJ2-7; TRBD1 agrees at 7 bases. V lost 4 bases and J lost 0; bases outside the gene matches: 6. Germline V gene sequence: CDR1 MGHRA, CDR2 YSYEKL. The CDR3 has 15 residues. CDR3 coding DNA: TGCGCCAGCAGCCGCTCGACAGGGTTCTCCTACGAGCAGTACTTC. Translated, it gives CASSRSTGFSYEQYF.

The rearrangement uses TRBV6-2 or TRBV6-3 and TRBJ1-5; 7 nucleotides match TRBD1. Germline V gives CDR1 MNHEY, CDR2 SVGEGT. The V and J ends lost 5 bases and 7 bases, in that order; junction bases with no gene match: 5. CDR3 length: 13 amino acids. Written as DNA, the CDR3 is TGTGCCAGCAGTGGACAGGAAGGACAGCCCCAGCATTTT. Its translation is CASSGQEGQPQHF.

This clone came up once. V is TRBV6-5 and J is TRBJ2-1; tentatively, D is TRBD2 (5 bases). V lost 0 bases and J lost 2, with 8 bases in between. Germline V gene data show CDR1 as MNHEY and CDR2 as SVGAGI. CDR3 length equals 15 residues. The DNA of the CDR3 is TGTGCCAGCAGTTACTCGGGGAGACCCTACAATGAGCAGTTCTTC. It translates to CASSYSGRPYNEQFF.

The chain combines TRBV6-5 with TRBJ1-5; tentatively, D is TRBD1 (5 bases). The CDR3 is 13 amino acids. The germline V gene encodes CDR1 MNHEY and CDR2 SVGAGI. Between the trimmed V and J ends, which lost 7 bases and 4 bases, there was a span of 11 bases. The CDR3 protein is CASKGGGNQPQHF. The CDR3 DNA reads TGTGCCAGCAAGGGCGGGGGAAATCAGCCCCAGCATTTT.

The CDR3 DNA sequence: TGTGCCACCAGTTCACAACGGGGAGTGTCAGAGACCCAGTACTTC. As protein: CATSSQRGVSETQYF. J is TRBJ2-5 and V is TRBV24-1; D is possibly TRBD2 (5 bases). With 6 bases removed from V and 4 bases from J, the gap between germline ends came to 17 bases. The CDR3 is 15 residues long. CDR1 is KGHDR and CDR2 is SFDVKD in the germline V gene.

This rearrangement joins TRBV19 to TRBJ1-3, with D perhaps TRBD1 (6 bases). There are 15 residues in the CDR3. In germline, CDR1 is LNHDA, CDR2 SQIVND (reference sequence). Trimming removed 4 bases at V and 0 bases at J, with 10 bases between. The CDR3 DNA reads as TGTGCCAGTAGTACGGACAGAGTCTCTGGAAACACCATATATTTT. Its translation is CASSTDRVSGNTIYF.

The V gene is TRBV6-5, the J gene TRBJ1-2; TRBD1 aligns across 7 bases. The CDR3 totals 13 residues. The germline gives CDR1 MNHEY, CDR2 SVGAGI. The ends lost 4 bases at V and 7 bases at J; junction bases unmatched: 6. DNA of the CDR3: TGTGCCAGCAGTTTAGACAGGGTTCTTGGCTACACCTTC. Its protein product is CASSLDRVLGYTF.

V and J are TRBV5-5 and TRBJ2-6, with a tentative D call TRBD2 (6 bases). In germline, CDR1 is SGHKS, CDR2 YYEKEE (reference sequence). The CDR3 is made up of 17 amino acids. The V and J ends lost 4 bases and 1 base respectively, with 15 bases between them. The CDR3 is CASSPRYGGSGANVLTF. The CDR3 nucleotides are TGTGCCAGCAGCCCAAGGTACGGAGGGTCTGGGGCCAACGTCCTGACTTTC. Supplemented by reference TRBV5-5 and TRBJ2-6, the full variable domain reads DAGVTQSPTHLIKTRGQQVTLRCSPISGHKSVSWYQQVLGQGPQFIFQYYEKEERGRGNFPDRFSARQFPNYSSELNVNALLLGDSALYLCASSPRYGGSGANVLTFGAGSRLTVL.

This clone was seen more than once but under ten times. V and J are TRBV14 and TRBJ1-1; TRBD1 might be the D (5 bases). Germline V lookup: CDR1 SGHDN, CDR2 FVKESK. This CDR3 is built from 14 residues. Trimming took off 0 bases at V and 10 bases at J, with 15 bases between the two ends. DNA of the CDR3: TGTGCCAGCAGCCAAGAAGCGGAGGGGCAGGGAGCTTTCTTT. Translating gives CASSQEAEGQGAFF.

Details on this clone: Since a much larger clone is just one base distant, this may be a read error. The chain couples TRBV5-1 to TRBJ2-7; 9 bases line up with TRBD2. CDR1 is SGHRS and CDR2 is YFSETQ in the germline V gene. This CDR3 comprises 14 residues. CDR3 coding DNA: TGCGCCCGCTCGGGGCGGGGGGGCTCCAACGAGCAGTACTTC. This gives the protein CARSGRGGSNEQYF. The full variable domain, completed using reference TRBV5-1 and TRBJ2-7, is KAGVTQTPRYLIKTRGQQVTLSCSPISGHRSVSWYQQTPGQGLQFLFEYFSETQRNKGNFPGRFSGRQFSNSRSEMNVSTLELGDSALYLCARSGRGGSNEQYFGPGTRLTVT.

The chain couples TRBV10-3 to TRBJ1-5, with D perhaps TRBD1 (6 bases). V was cut by 3 bases and J by 0 bases, with 12 bases left in between. Looked up from germline, CDR1 is ENHRY and CDR2 is SYGVKD. The CDR3 extends over 16 amino acids. The CDR3 sequence is CAISDTGRYSNQPQHF. CDR3 DNA: TGTGCCATCAGTGACACAGGGAGATATAGCAATCAGCCCCAGCATTTT.

The rearrangement links TRBV7-6 to TRBJ1-4; 7 positions match TRBD1. This CDR3 has 16 residues. Germline V gene sequence: CDR1 SGHVS, CDR2 FNYEAQ. The ends lost 5 bases at V and 3 bases at J; junction bases unmatched: 9. CDR3 protein: CASSAGYRGPNEKLFF. The CDR3 nucleotides read TGTGCCAGCAGCGCCGGATACAGGGGCCCTAATGAAAAACTGTTTTTT. Supplemented by reference TRBV7-6 and TRBJ1-4, the full variable domain reads GAGVSQSPRYKVTKRGQDVALRCDPISGHVSLYWYRQALGQGPEFLTYFNYEAQQDKSGLPNDRFSAERPEGSISTLTIQRTEQRDSAMYRCASSAGYRGPNEKLFFGSGTQLSVL.